This T cell receptor beta chain was captured by sequencing in a study of patients and donors after allogeneic stem cell transplantation. V was pared by 4 bases and J by 7 bases, with 13 bases between. Germline V gene sequence: CDR1 SGHDN, CDR2 FVKESK. The CDR3 has 13 residues. One entry per CDR3 protein results from TCRdb running MiXCR on the RT-PCR reads. This table holds around 240,000 distinct CDR3 sequences, 13% to 15% found once. This clonotype showed up many times. The source is a human donor who was either an allogeneic HSCT recipient or a stem cell or donor lymphocyte infusion donor (not recorded which). It is not recorded whose cells these are; they may come from a transplant donor. The V gene is TRBV14, the J gene TRBJ1-2, with D unresolved. Sequenced: blood, either unsorted or a sorted T cell fraction (not recorded which). CDR3 protein: CASSRDTWSGYTF. CDR3 DNA sequence: TGTGCCAGCAGCCGAGATACCTGGAGTGGCTACACCTTC.